These 31 T cell receptor beta chains were all obtained from the same sample, sequenced in a study of lymphopenia after photon versus proton radiotherapy. Repertoires were generated with immunoSEQ multiplex PCR, while TCRdb's copy carries only in-frame clones and drops some. The sample lists about 7,300 clones; roughly 86% were seen once. The sequencing used peripheral blood, collected from a patient treated with photon-based radiotherapy. Every receptor here comes from a man in his sixties with cholangiocarcinoma.

The chain combines TRBV2 with TRBJ1-1, with D maybe TRBD1 (6 bases). CDR3 length equals 14 residues. In germline, CDR1 is SNHLY, CDR2 FYNNEI. V was cut by 6 bases and J by 1 base, with 12 bases left in between. CDR3 sequence: CASSSQGGNTEAFF. The DNA of the CDR3 is TGTGCCAGCAGCAGTCAAGGGGGGAACACTGAAGCTTTCTTT. Full variable domain (missing parts from reference TRBV2 and TRBJ1-1): EPEVTQTPSHQVTQMGQEVILRCVPISNHLYFYWYRQILGQKVEFLVSFYNNEISEKSEIFDDQFSVERPDGSNFTLKIRSTKLEDSAMYFCASSSQGGNTEAFFGQGTRLTVV.

The CDR3 nucleotides read TGTGCCAGCAGTCGACAGGGCAGGGACACCGGGGAGCTGTTTTTT. Protein product: CASSRQGRDTGELFF. This sequence joins TRBV6-5 and TRBJ2-2, with 7 bases aligning to TRBD1. Germline lookup yields CDR1 MNHEY and CDR2 SVGAGI. J gave up 3 bases and V 5 bases, and 6 bases lay outside the gene matches. The CDR3 extends over 15 amino acids.

This sequence joins TRBV5-6 and TRBJ1-1; D perhaps matches TRBD1 (6 bases). The CDR3 extends over 15 amino acids. The ends were cut back, 4 bases at V and 4 bases at J, with 17 bases in the middle. Per germline, CDR1 SGHDT and CDR2 YYEEEE. CDR3 coding DNA: TGTGCCAGCAGCCCGCGGGGGGGGGCAAGCACTGAAGCTTTCTTT. Encoded protein: CASSPRGGASTEAFF. Drawing the rest from reference TRBV5-6 and TRBJ1-1, the complete variable domain is DAGVTQSPTHLIKTRGQQVTLRCSPKSGHDTVSWYQQALGQGPQFIFQYYEEEERQRGNFPDRFSGHQFPNYSSELNVNALLLGDSALYLCASSPRGGASTEAFFGQGTRLTVV.

The V call is TRBV28, the J call TRBJ1-2, with D possibly being TRBD1 (5 bases). Germline lookup yields CDR1 MDHEN and CDR2 SYDVKM. V lost 5 bases, J lost 8 bases, and 12 bases lay in between. The CDR3 is 12 amino acids. The CDR3 spells CASSQGLIGYTF. CDR3 nucleotide sequence: TGTGCCAGCAGTCAGGGTTTAATCGGCTACACCTTC.

The gene calls are TRBV10-3 and TRBJ1-1; D is unresolved. V shed 6 bases and J shed 6 bases, with 17 bases lying between them. The length of the CDR3 is 14 residues. CDR1 ENHRY and CDR2 SYGVKD come from the germline V gene. CDR3 bases: TGTGCCATCAGAACGACCAAGGGAGGACCTGAAGCTTTCTTT. This translates into CAIRTTKGGPEAFF.

This clone was seen once. V is TRBV7-2 and J is TRBJ2-1, with 8 bases matching TRBD1. Germline V gene data show CDR1 as SGHTA and CDR2 as FQGNSA. The CDR3 loop spans 15 amino acids. The V gene end was trimmed by 1 base and the J gene end by 3 bases; junction bases not matched to a gene: 2. CDR3 sequence reads: CASSLVGTGYNEQFF. As DNA, the CDR3 is TGTGCCAGCAGCTTAGTGGGGACAGGCTACAATGAGCAGTTCTTC.

This chain links TRBV15 with TRBJ2-1; D gene uncertain. Germline values: CDR1 LNHNV, CDR2 YYDKDF (reference sequence). The CDR3 is 16 residues long. V shed 1 base and J shed 2 bases, with 12 bases lying between them. CDR3 coding DNA: TGTGCCACCAGCAGAGTCCAGTTAGTCACCTACAATGAGCAGTTCTTC. Translated, it gives CATSRVQLVTYNEQFF. The variable domain in full, with the rest retrieved from reference TRBV15 and TRBJ2-1, is DAMVIQNPRYQVTQFGKPVTLSCSQTLNHNVMYWYQQKSSQAPKLLFHYYDKDFNNEADTPDNFQSRRPNTSFCFLDIRSPGLGDTAMYLCATSRVQLVTYNEQFFGPGTRLTVL.

V and J are TRBV28 and TRBJ2-2; the D gene could be TRBD1 or TRBD2 (5 bases each). In germline, CDR1 is MDHEN, CDR2 SYDVKM. The CDR3 has 14 residues. V was clipped by 3 bases and J by 6 bases, with 11 bases between them. CDR3 sequence: CASSFGATPGELFF. The DNA of the CDR3 is TGTGCCAGCAGTTTCGGGGCCACCCCCGGGGAGCTGTTTTTT.

The sample holds one count of this clone. The V call is TRBV10-3, the J call TRBJ1-4; TRBD1 might be the D (5 bases). Germline values: CDR1 ENHRY, CDR2 SYGVKD. The V and J ends lost 0 bases and 5 bases respectively, with 13 bases between them. The CDR3 loop spans 16 amino acids. The CDR3 spells CAISESNLGGNEKLFF. In nucleotides, the CDR3 is TGTGCCATCAGTGAGTCGAATCTCGGGGGGAATGAAAAACTGTTTTTT.

V usage is TRBV19 and J usage is TRBJ1-2; TRBD1 might be the D (6 bases). The CDR3 totals 13 residues. Trimming left V 5 bases short and J 6 bases short, with 13 bases between. Germline CDR1 is LNHDA and CDR2 is SQIVND (reference sequence). CDR3 region: CASSSWTEDGYTF. Here the CDR3 DNA reads TGTGCCAGTAGTTCATGGACAGAAGATGGCTACACCTTC. Complete variable domain (other parts from reference TRBV19 and TRBJ1-2): DGGITQSPKYLFRKEGQNVTLSCEQNLNHDAMYWYRQDPGQGLRLIYYSQIVNDFQKGDIAEGYSVSREKKESFPLTVTSAQKNPTAFYLCASSSWTEDGYTFGSGTRLTVV.

This chain joins TRBV28 and TRBJ2-3; no firm D call. Trimming removed 2 bases from V and 0 bases from J, with 9 bases in between. This CDR3 has 15 amino acids. Germline V gives CDR1 MDHEN, CDR2 SYDVKM. CDR3 residues: CASSLNLLSTDTQYF. CDR3 nucleotide sequence: TGTGCCAGCAGTTTAAATCTACTTAGCACAGATACGCAGTATTTT.

V gene TRBV5-1 combines with J gene TRBJ2-5; no reliable D call. The CDR3 has 15 residues. The V gene's germline CDR1 is SGHRS and CDR2 YFSETQ. V was pared by 1 base and J by 0 bases, with 10 bases between. The CDR3 region has the DNA TGCGCCAGCAGCTTGTCTACTGGGAACCAAGAGACCCAGTACTTC. It encodes CASSLSTGNQETQYF. The full variable domain, its missing parts supplied by reference TRBV5-1 and TRBJ2-5, is KAGVTQTPRYLIKTRGQQVTLSCSPISGHRSVSWYQQTPGQGLQFLFEYFSETQRNKGNFPGRFSGRQFSNSRSEMNVSTLELGDSALYLCASSLSTGNQETQYFGPGTRLLVL.

This clone was found once. The chain uses TRBV10-1 and TRBJ1-1; D not certain. Per germline, CDR1 WNHNN and CDR2 SYGVQD (reference sequence). V shed 0 bases and J shed 2 bases, with 10 bases lying between them. The CDR3 extends over 15 amino acids. The DNA for the CDR3 is TGCGCCAGCAGTGAGTCGAAAAGCTTTAACACTGAAGCTTTCTTT. As protein: CASSESKSFNTEAFF.

The V call is TRBV29-1, the J call TRBJ1-1; the D gene is possibly TRBD1 (5 bases). V was cut by 1 base and J by 11 bases, with 17 bases left in between. Germline V gene lookup returns CDR1 SQVTM and CDR2 ANQGSEA. The CDR3 extends over 13 amino acids. The CDR3 nucleotides read TGCAGCGTTGAAGGGACACCAGGGCTGGATGCTTTCTTT. As protein: CSVEGTPGLDAFF.

The chain employs TRBV15 and TRBJ1-4; D gene uncertain. In germline, CDR1 is LNHNV, CDR2 YYDKDF (reference sequence). V shed 5 bases and J shed 5 bases, with 12 bases lying between them. The CDR3 has 14 residues. The CDR3 spells CATSRKDGNEKLFF. The CDR3, as DNA: TGTGCCACCAGCCGGAAGGACGGGAATGAAAAACTGTTTTTT. The variable domain in full, completed from reference TRBV15 and TRBJ1-4, reads DAMVIQNPRYQVTQFGKPVTLSCSQTLNHNVMYWYQQKSSQAPKLLFHYYDKDFNNEADTPDNFQSRRPNTSFCFLDIRSPGLGDTAMYLCATSRKDGNEKLFFGSGTQLSVL.

The chain employs TRBV11-3 and TRBJ2-3; 13 nucleotides line up with TRBD2. Germline V CDR1 and CDR2: SGHNT, YENEEA. CDR3 size: 16 residues. The ends lost 5 bases at V and 1 base at J; junction bases unmatched: 3. The CDR3 DNA reads as TGTGCCAGCAGCCTCGGGACTAGCGGGGGCACAGATACGCAGTATTTT. Translation gives CASSLGTSGGTDTQYF.

The J gene is TRBJ2-5, the V gene TRBV2; 7 positions match TRBD2. V lost 6 bases to trimming and J lost 0 bases; unmatched junction nucleotides: 16. The length of the CDR3 is 18 residues. CDR1 SNHLY and CDR2 FYNNEI come from the germline V gene. The CDR3 region is CASRLTGTISLYQETQYF. The CDR3 DNA reads TGTGCCAGCAGACTTACCGGGACTATATCCTTGTACCAAGAGACCCAGTACTTC.

The chain employs TRBV28 and TRBJ2-2, with 11 bases that match TRBD2. This CDR3 is built from 16 residues. CDR1 MDHEN and CDR2 SYDVKM come from the germline V gene. V trimming: 7 bases; J trimming: 1 base; junction bases outside the gene matches: 5. CDR3 region: CASTPTSGRNTGELFF. The CDR3 region has the DNA TGTGCCAGCACCCCCACTAGCGGGAGGAACACCGGGGAGCTGTTTTTT.

The chain combines TRBV5-1 with TRBJ2-3, with 11 bases fitting TRBD2. The CDR3 contains 15 residues. The junction had 6 bases not matched to a gene; V was cut back by 5 bases and J by 4 bases. The germline V gene encodes CDR1 SGHRS and CDR2 YFSETQ. In nucleotides, the CDR3 is TGCGCCAGCAGGTTAGCGGGAGGGCCGGCAGATACGCAGTATTTT. It encodes CASRLAGGPADTQYF.

V is TRBV4-1 and J is TRBJ1-1; D is uncertain. Trimming took off 1 base at V and 0 bases at J, with 12 bases between the two ends. Per the germline V gene, CDR1 is MGHRA and CDR2 is YSYEKL. This CDR3 is built from 16 residues. The chain's CDR3 is CASSQGGTRMNTEAFF. CDR3 DNA sequence: TGCGCCAGCAGCCAAGGTGGAACAAGGATGAACACTGAAGCTTTCTTT.

This chain joins TRBV19 and TRBJ1-1; 7 nucleotides agree with TRBD1. The CDR3 length is 14 residues. Losses at the gene ends were 1 base for V and 4 bases for J; bases not matched to a gene: 3. Germline V gene sequence: CDR1 LNHDA, CDR2 SQIVND (reference sequence). CDR3 region: CASSIGPGGTEAFF. The CDR3 nucleotides read TGTGCCAGTAGTATAGGGCCAGGGGGCACTGAAGCTTTCTTT.

This chain uses TRBV11-3 with TRBJ2-3; the match to TRBD1 covers 7 bases. The CDR3 contains 18 residues. CDR1 and CDR2 from the germline V gene are SGHNT and YENEEA. The trim removed 4 bases at V and 2 bases at J, leaving 15 bases unmatched. The CDR3 reads CASSSTRQGGDDTDTQYF. The DNA of the CDR3 is TGTGCCAGCAGCTCCACTAGACAGGGTGGAGATGACACAGATACGCAGTATTTT.

The gene calls are TRBV5-4 and TRBJ1-5; no clear D gene. Trimming took off 3 bases at V and 4 bases at J, with 8 bases between the two ends. CDR3 size: 13 residues. Germline V gives CDR1 SGHNT, CDR2 YYREEE (reference sequence). CDR3 region: CASSWELNQPQHF. Written as DNA, the CDR3 is TGTGCCAGCAGCTGGGAACTGAATCAGCCCCAGCATTTT.

V gene TRBV10-1 combines with J gene TRBJ1-3; no firm D call. The CDR3 length is 14 residues. Trimming took off 2 bases at V and 0 bases at J, with 5 bases between the two ends. Per germline, CDR1 WNHNN and CDR2 SYGVQD (reference sequence). Here the CDR3 reads CASSEGFSGNTIYF. The CDR3 DNA reads TGCGCCAGCAGTGAGGGATTCTCTGGAAACACCATATATTTT.

The rearrangement joins TRBV7-2 to TRBJ1-2, with TRBD1 matching 10 bases. The V gene's germline CDR1 is SGHTA and CDR2 FQGNSA. The CDR3 has 14 residues. After removal of 8 bases from V and 7 bases from J, the junction contained 10 bases not matched to a gene. The CDR3 protein is CASLTSTGGFGYTF. In nucleotides, the CDR3 is TGTGCCAGCTTAACCTCGACAGGGGGCTTTGGCTACACCTTC.

This clone has a single count. The V call is TRBV5-1, the J call TRBJ2-1; 10 bases are shared with TRBD2. The ends lost 4 bases at V and 3 bases at J; junction bases unmatched: 7. Germline-derived CDR1 and CDR2 are SGHRS and YFSETQ. This CDR3 has 16 amino acids. The CDR3 region is CASSLNVAGGYNEQFF. The CDR3 coding sequence is TGCGCCAGCAGCCTCAACGTAGCGGGGGGCTACAATGAGCAGTTCTTC. Based on the CDR3 plus reference TRBV5-1 and TRBJ2-1, the full variable domain is KAGVTQTPRYLIKTRGQQVTLSCSPISGHRSVSWYQQTPGQGLQFLFEYFSETQRNKGNFPGRFSGRQFSNSRSEMNVSTLELGDSALYLCASSLNVAGGYNEQFFGPGTRLTVL.

A single count supports this clone. The chain has TRBV19 and TRBJ2-5, with D unresolved. The CDR3 contains 14 residues. Germline lookup yields CDR1 LNHDA and CDR2 SQIVND (reference sequence). V lost 2 bases and J lost 2, with 9 bases in between. CDR3 bases: TGTGCCAGTAGTATATCACCAAGACAAGAGACCCAGTACTTC. Translated, it gives CASSISPRQETQYF.

The chain links TRBV7-3 to TRBJ2-2; D remains ambiguous. The CDR3 runs to 12 residues. Germline loops: CDR1 SGHTA, CDR2 FQGTGA. V gave up 2 bases and J gave up 6 bases, with 4 bases separating them. CDR3 residues: CASSLGPGELFF. The CDR3 coding sequence is TGTGCCAGCAGCTTAGGGCCCGGGGAGCTGTTTTTT.

The CDR3 DNA is TGTGCCAGCAGCCCGTGGAGCTCTGGAAACACCATATATTTT. As protein: CASSPWSSGNTIYF. The rearrangement links TRBV9 to TRBJ1-3; D remains unclear. The CDR3 runs 14 residues. V was clipped by 4 bases and J by 0 bases, with 8 bases between them. Germline V gene sequence: CDR1 SGDLS, CDR2 YYNGEE.

This chain connects TRBV8-2 to TRBJ1-1. TRBV8-2 is a pseudogene locus. This CDR3 region has 16 residues. Here the CDR3 reads CGSDVRRHYVDTEAFF. The CDR3 DNA reads as TGTGGCAGTGACGTACGTAGACACTATGTCGACACTGAAGCTTTCTTT.

This rearrangement joins TRBV7-9 to TRBJ2-4; 10 bases fit TRBD1. Unmatched junction bases numbered 10, after V lost 5 bases and J lost 9 bases. Germline values: CDR1 SEHNR, CDR2 FQNEAQ (reference sequence). CDR3 length: 15 amino acids. The CDR3 spells CASSVSRQGAGIQYF. The CDR3 DNA reads TGTGCCAGCAGCGTCAGTCGACAGGGGGCAGGCATTCAGTACTTC.